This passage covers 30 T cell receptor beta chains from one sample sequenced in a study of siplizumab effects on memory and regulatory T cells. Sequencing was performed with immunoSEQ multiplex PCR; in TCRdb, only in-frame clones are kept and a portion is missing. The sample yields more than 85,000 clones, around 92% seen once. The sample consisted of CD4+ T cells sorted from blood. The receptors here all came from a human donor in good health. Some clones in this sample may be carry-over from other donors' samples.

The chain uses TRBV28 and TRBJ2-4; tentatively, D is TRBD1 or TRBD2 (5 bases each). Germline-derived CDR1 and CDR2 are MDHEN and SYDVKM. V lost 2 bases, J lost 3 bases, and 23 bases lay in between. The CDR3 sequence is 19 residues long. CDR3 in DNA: TGTGCCAGCAGTTTACGGACACAAATCCCGTCAAGCGGCAAAAACATTCAGTACTTC. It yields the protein CASSLRTQIPSSGKNIQYF.

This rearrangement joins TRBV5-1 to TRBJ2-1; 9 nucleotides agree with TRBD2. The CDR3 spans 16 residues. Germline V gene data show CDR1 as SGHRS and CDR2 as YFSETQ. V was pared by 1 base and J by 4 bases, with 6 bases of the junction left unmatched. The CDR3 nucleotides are TGCGCCAGCAGCTTGACTGGGACTAGCAGATACAATGAGCAGTTCTTC. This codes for CASSLTGTSRYNEQFF.

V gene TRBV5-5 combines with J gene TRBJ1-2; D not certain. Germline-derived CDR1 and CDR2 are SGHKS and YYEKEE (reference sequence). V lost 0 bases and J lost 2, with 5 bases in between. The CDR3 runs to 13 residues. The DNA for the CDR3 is TGTGCCAGCAGCTTGGTCCAAAACTATGGCTACACCTTC. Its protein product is CASSLVQNYGYTF.

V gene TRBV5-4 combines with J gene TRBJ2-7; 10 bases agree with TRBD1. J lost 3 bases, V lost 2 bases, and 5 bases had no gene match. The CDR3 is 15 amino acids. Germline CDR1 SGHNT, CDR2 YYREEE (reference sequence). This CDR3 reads CASSLRGQGHYEQYF. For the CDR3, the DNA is TGTGCCAGCAGCTTACGGGGACAGGGGCACTACGAGCAGTACTTC.

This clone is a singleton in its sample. This CDR3 reads CASSLEAGHNSPLHF. Written as DNA, the CDR3 is TGTGCCAGCTCACTGGAGGCAGGCCATAATTCACCCCTCCACTTT. The rearrangement uses TRBV18 and TRBJ1-6, with D unresolved. In germline, CDR1 is KGHSH, CDR2 LQKENI. V was pared by 4 bases and J by 5 bases, with 12 bases between. The CDR3 covers 15 residues. Combining the CDR3 with reference TRBV18 and TRBJ1-6 gives the whole variable domain NAGVMQNPRHLVRRRGQEARLRCSPMKGHSHVYWYRQLPEEGLKFMVYLQKENIIDESGMPKERFSAEFPKEGPSILRIQQVVRGDSAAYFCASSLEAGHNSPLHFGNGTRLTVT.

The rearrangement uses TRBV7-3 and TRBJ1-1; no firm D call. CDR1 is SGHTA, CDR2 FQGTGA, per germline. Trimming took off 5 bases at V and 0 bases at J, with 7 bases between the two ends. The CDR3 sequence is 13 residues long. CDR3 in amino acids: CASSRAMNTEAFF. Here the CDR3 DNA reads TGTGCCAGCAGCCGCGCAATGAACACTGAAGCTTTCTTT.

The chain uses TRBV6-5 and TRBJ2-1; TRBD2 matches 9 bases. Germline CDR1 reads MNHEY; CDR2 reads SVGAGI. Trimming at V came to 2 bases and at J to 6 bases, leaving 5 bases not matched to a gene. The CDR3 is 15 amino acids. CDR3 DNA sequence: TGTGCCAGCAGTTACGAACTAGCGGGCGTCAATGAGCAGTTCTTC. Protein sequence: CASSYELAGVNEQFF.

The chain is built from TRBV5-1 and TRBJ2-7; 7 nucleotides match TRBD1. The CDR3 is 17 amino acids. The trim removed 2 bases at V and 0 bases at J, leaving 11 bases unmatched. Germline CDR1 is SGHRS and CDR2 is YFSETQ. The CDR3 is CASSFEQGSPLSYEQYF. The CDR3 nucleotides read TGCGCCAGCAGCTTTGAACAGGGGTCCCCCCTCTCCTACGAGCAGTACTTC.

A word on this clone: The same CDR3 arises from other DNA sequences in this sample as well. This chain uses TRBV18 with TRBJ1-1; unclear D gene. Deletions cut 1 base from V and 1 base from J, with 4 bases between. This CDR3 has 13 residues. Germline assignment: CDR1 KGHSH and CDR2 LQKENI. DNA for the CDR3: TGTGCCAGCTCACCACAAGCGAACACTGAAGCTTTCTTT. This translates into CASSPQANTEAFF.

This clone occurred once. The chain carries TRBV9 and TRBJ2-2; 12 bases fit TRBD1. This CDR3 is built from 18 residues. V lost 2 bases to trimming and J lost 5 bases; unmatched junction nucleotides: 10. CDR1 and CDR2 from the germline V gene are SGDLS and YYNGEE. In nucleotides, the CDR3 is TGTGCCAGCAGCGTCTCACCGGGACAGGGGGCTTGGACCGGGGAGCTGTTTTTT. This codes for CASSVSPGQGAWTGELFF.

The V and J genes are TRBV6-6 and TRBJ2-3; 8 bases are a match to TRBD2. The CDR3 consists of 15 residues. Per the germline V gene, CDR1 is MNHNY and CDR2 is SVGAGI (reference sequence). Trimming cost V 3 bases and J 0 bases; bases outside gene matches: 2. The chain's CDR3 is CASSYTSGSTDTQYF. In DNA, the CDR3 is TGTGCCAGCAGTTATACTAGCGGAAGCACAGATACGCAGTATTTT.

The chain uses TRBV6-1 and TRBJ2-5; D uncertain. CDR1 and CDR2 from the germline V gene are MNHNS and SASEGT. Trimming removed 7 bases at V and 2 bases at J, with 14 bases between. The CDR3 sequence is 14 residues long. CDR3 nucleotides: TGTGCCAGCAACCAAGGGCACAGACAAGAGACCCAGTACTTC. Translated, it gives CASNQGHRQETQYF.

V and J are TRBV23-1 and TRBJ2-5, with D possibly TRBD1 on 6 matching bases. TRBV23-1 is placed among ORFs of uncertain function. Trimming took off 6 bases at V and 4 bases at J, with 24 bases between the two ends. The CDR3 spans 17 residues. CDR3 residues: CASRTKMGEQGRETQYF. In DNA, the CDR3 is TGCGCCAGCAGAACGAAAATGGGTGAACAGGGAAGAGAGACCCAGTACTTC.

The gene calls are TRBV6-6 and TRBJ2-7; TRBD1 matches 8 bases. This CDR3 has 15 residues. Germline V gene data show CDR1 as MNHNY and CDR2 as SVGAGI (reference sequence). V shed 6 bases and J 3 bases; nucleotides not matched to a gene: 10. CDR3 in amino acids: CASSRGQGKIYEQYF. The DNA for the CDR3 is TGTGCCAGCAGCAGAGGACAGGGAAAAATCTACGAGCAGTACTTC.

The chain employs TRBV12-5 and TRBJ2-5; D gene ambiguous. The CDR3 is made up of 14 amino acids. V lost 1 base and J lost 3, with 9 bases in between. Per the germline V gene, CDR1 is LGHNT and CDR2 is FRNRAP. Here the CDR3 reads CASGLGTEKETQYF. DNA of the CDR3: TGTGCTAGTGGTTTGGGGACCGAGAAAGAGACCCAGTACTTC.

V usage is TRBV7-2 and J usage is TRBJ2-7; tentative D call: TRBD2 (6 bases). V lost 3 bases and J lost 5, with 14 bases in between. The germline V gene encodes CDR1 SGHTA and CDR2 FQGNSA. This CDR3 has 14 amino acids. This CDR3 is CASSFFGSRNEQYF. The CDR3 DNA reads TGTGCCAGCAGCTTCTTCGGGAGTCGCAACGAGCAGTACTTC. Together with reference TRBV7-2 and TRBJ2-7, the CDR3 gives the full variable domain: GAGVSQSPSNKVTEKGKDVELRCDPISGHTALYWYRQSLGQGLEFLIYFQGNSAPDKSGLPSDRFSAERTGGSVSTLTIQRTQQEDSAVYLCASSFFGSRNEQYFGPGTRLTVT.

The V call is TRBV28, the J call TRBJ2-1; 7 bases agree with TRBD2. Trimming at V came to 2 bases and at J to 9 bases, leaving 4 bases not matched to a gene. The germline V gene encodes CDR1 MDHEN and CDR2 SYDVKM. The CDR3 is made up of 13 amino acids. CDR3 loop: CASSLAGASEQFF. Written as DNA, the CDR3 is TGTGCCAGCAGTTTAGCGGGAGCCAGTGAGCAGTTCTTC.

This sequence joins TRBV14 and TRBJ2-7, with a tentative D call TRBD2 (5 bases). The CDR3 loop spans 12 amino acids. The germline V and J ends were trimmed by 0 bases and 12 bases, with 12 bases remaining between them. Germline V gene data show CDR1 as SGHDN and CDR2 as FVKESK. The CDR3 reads CASSQDLRATYF. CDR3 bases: TGTGCCAGCAGCCAAGATCTGCGGGCCACGTACTTC.

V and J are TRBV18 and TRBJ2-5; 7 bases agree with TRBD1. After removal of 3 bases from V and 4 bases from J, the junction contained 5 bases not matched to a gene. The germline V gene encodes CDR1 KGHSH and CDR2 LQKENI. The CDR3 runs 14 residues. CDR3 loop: CASSPKGQVETQYF. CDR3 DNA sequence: TGTGCCAGCTCACCGAAAGGACAGGTAGAGACCCAGTACTTC. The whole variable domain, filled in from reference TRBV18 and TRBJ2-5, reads NAGVMQNPRHLVRRRGQEARLRCSPMKGHSHVYWYRQLPEEGLKFMVYLQKENIIDESGMPKERFSAEFPKEGPSILRIQQVVRGDSAAYFCASSPKGQVETQYFGPGTRLLVL.

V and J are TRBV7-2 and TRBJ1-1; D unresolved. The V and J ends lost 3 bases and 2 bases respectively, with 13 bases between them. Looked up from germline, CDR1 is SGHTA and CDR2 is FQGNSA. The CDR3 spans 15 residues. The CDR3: CASSLYGGSNTEAFF. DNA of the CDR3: TGTGCCAGCAGCTTGTACGGAGGGTCCAACACTGAAGCTTTCTTT.

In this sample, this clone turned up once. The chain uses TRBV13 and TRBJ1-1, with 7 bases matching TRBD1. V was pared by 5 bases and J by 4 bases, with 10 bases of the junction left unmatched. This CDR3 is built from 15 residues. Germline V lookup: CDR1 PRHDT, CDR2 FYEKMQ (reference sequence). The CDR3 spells CASSTDRAGGTEAFF. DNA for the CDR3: TGTGCCAGCAGCACCGACAGGGCCGGAGGCACTGAAGCTTTCTTT.

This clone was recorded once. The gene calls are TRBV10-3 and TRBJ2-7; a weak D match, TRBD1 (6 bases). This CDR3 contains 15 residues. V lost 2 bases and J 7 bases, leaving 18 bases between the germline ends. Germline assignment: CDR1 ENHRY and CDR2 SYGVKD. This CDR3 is CAISEGQPPPREQYF. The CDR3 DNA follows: TGTGCCATCAGTGAGGGACAGCCTCCCCCTCGGGAGCAGTACTTC.

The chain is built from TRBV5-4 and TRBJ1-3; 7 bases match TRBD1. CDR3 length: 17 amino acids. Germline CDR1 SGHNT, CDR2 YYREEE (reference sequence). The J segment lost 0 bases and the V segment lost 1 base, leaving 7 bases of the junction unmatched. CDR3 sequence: CASSLTRDRYSGNTIYF. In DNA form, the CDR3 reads TGTGCCAGCAGCTTGACAAGGGACAGATACTCTGGAAACACCATATATTTT.

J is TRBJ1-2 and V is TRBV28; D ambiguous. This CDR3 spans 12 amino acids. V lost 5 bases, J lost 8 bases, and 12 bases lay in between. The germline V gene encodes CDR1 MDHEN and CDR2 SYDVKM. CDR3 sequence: CASSPPPPGYTF. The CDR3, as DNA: TGTGCCAGCAGTCCCCCACCACCAGGCTACACCTTC.

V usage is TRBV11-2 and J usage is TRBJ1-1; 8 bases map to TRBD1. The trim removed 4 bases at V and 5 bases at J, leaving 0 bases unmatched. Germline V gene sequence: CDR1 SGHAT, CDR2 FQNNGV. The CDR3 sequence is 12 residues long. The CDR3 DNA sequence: TGTGCCAGCAGCTGGACAGGGACTGAAGCTTTCTTT. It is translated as CASSWTGTEAFF. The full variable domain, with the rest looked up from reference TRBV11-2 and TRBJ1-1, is EAGVAQSPRYKIIEKRQSVAFWCNPISGHATLYWYQQILGQGPKLLIQFQNNGVVDDSQLPKDRFSAERLKGVDSTLKIQPAKLEDSAVYLCASSWTGTEAFFGQGTRLTVV.

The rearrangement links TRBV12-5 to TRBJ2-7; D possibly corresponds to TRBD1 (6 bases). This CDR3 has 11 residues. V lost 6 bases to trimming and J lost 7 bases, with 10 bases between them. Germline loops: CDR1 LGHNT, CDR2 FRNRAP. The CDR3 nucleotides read TGTGCTAGTGGCTCAACAGGGGAGCAGTACTTC. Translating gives CASGSTGEQYF.

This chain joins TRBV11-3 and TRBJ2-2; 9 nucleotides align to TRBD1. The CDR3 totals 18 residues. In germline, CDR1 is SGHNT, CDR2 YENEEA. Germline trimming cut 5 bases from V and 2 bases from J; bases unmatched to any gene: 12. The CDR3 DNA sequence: TGTGCCAGCAGCGGACCGGGACAGGGTCCCCCTAACACCGGGGAGCTGTTTTTT. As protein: CASSGPGQGPPNTGELFF.

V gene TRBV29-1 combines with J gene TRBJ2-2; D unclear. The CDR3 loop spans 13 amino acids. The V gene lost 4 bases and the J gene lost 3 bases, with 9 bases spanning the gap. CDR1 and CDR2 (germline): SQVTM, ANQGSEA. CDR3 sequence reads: CSVGLRDTGELFF. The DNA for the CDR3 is TGCAGCGTTGGGCTCCGGGACACCGGGGAGCTGTTTTTT.

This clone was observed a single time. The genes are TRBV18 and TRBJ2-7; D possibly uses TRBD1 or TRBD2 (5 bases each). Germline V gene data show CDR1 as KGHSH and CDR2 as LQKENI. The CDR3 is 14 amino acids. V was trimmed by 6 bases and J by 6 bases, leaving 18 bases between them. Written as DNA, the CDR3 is TGTGCCAGCTCCCACGGGGCGGATGGTAGCGAGCAGTACTTC. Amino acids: CASSHGADGSEQYF.

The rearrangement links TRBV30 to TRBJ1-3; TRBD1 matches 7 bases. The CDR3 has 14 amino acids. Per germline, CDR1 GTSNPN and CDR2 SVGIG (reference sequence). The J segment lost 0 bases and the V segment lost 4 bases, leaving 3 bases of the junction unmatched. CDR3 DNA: TGTGCCTGGACCAGGGGGAGCTCTGGAAACACCATATATTTT. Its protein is CAWTRGSSGNTIYF.